The clone carrying this T cell receptor (beta chain) was picked up a small number of times. Its antigen is as yet unknown. TRB rearrangements were amplified by multiplex PCR with BIOMED2 TRB-A/B primers. TCRdb called the multiplex PCR reads again in MiXCR, with one record for every CDR3 protein. The sample lists a few thousand distinct CDR3 sequences, about 27% occurring once. Blood genomic DNA input for TRB amplification was about 240-500 ng. The data were obtained in a study of T and B cells in COVID-19 patients. Study background: COVID-19 patients gave peripheral blood either during active infection or after recovery.

Trimming removed 3 bases at V and 0 bases at J, with 18 bases between. Germline CDR1 reads DFQATT; CDR2 reads SNEGSKA (reference sequence). The CDR3 extends over 17 amino acids. Study-level findings and limits: In COVID-19 patients, T cell receptor beta variable and joining gene use was reportedly strongly skewed. Exclusive to the recovered cohort were approximately 2,500 TCR clusters, a few dozen of them with low generation probability.

The TCR sequence derives from a human donor with active COVID-19. The donor label of this sample is uncertain. The sequenced material came from blood. V gene TRBV20-1 combines with J gene TRBJ1-5, with a weak D call TRBD1 (6 bases). The CDR3 reads CSASRGAATYSNQPQHF. CDR3 DNA: TGCAGTGCTAGCAGGGGCGCAGCCACATATAGCAATCAGCCCCAGCATTTT.